One and the same sample provided the 30 T cell receptor beta chains below, sequenced in a study of cytomegalovirus exposure and HLA in healthy donors. PCR was performed using 60 Vbeta and 13 Jbeta primers. Some clones are missing from TCRdb's copy, which holds only in-frame ones; the method was immunoSEQ multiplex PCR. The sample lists around 130,000 clones; 81% were seen once. Specimen: PBMCs. These receptor sequences come from a woman aged 40 to 50 in good health and CMV-seronegative.

V is TRBV7-9 and J is TRBJ2-5; TRBD1 matches at 7 bases. V lost 6 bases, J lost 2 bases, and 6 bases stayed unmatched. Germline-derived CDR1 and CDR2 are SEHNR and FQNEAQ (reference sequence). The CDR3 length is 14 residues. CDR3 nucleotide sequence: TGTGCCAGCAGTTCACAGGGGATACAAGAGACCCAGTACTTC. As protein: CASSSQGIQETQYF.

The V gene is TRBV19, the J gene TRBJ2-7; a possible D gene is TRBD2 (5 bases). This CDR3 has 14 residues. CDR1 and CDR2 from the germline V gene are LNHDA and SQIVND (reference sequence). Trimming pared 3 bases from V and 3 bases from J, leaving 12 bases between. Written as DNA, the CDR3 is TGTGCCAGTAGTATCGGGGAGAGGGACTACGAGCAGTACTTC. This gives the protein CASSIGERDYEQYF.

The V call is TRBV4-1, the J call TRBJ1-2; TRBD1 is a possible D gene (6 bases). The V and J ends lost 3 bases and 8 bases respectively, with 16 bases between them. This CDR3 has 14 amino acids. Germline V gene sequence: CDR1 MGHRA, CDR2 YSYEKL. The chain's CDR3 is CASSQMDSPRGYTF. DNA for the CDR3: TGCGCCAGCAGCCAGATGGACAGTCCTCGCGGCTACACCTTC.

The J gene is TRBJ1-2, the V gene TRBV9; possibly TRBD1 for D (6 bases). Trimming removed 1 base from V and 8 bases from J, with 15 bases in between. The CDR3 loop spans 14 amino acids. Germline V gives CDR1 SGDLS, CDR2 YYNGEE. The CDR3 nucleotides are TGTGCCAGCAGCGTATATCAACAGGGTGGAGGCTACACCTTC. As protein: CASSVYQQGGGYTF.

The CDR3 DNA reads TGTGCCAGCACCCAGGACTGGGAGAGTTCCTACGAGCAGTACTTC. Its protein is CASTQDWESSYEQYF. The chain has TRBV2 and TRBJ2-7; maybe TRBD2 (5 bases). CDR1 and CDR2 (germline): SNHLY, FYNNEI. V was pared by 7 bases and J by 1 base, with 17 bases between. The CDR3 contains 15 residues. Supplemented by reference TRBV2 and TRBJ2-7, the full variable domain reads EPEVTQTPSHQVTQMGQEVILRCVPISNHLYFYWYRQILGQKVEFLVSFYNNEISEKSEIFDDQFSVERPDGSNFTLKIRSTKLEDSAMYFCASTQDWESSYEQYFGPGTRLTVT.

This clone has a handful of counts. The V call is TRBV2, the J call TRBJ1-1; D is unclear. CDR1 and CDR2 from the germline V gene are SNHLY and FYNNEI. Trimming took 1 base from V and 2 from J, leaving 11 bases between them. This CDR3 comprises 15 residues. The CDR3 coding sequence is TGTGCCAGCAGTGAAGGGTGGAGGGAAAACACTGAAGCTTTCTTT. Amino acid sequence: CASSEGWRENTEAFF.

V usage is TRBV7-2 and J usage is TRBJ1-1; the match to TRBD1 covers 8 bases. The germline gives CDR1 SGHTA, CDR2 FQGNSA. CDR3 length: 17 amino acids. With 5 bases clipped from V and 4 bases from J, the junction kept 15 bases outside the gene matches. The CDR3 sequence is CASSPTLIGQGATEAFF. The DNA for the CDR3 is TGTGCCAGCAGCCCAACTTTGATAGGACAGGGAGCCACTGAAGCTTTCTTT.

The rearrangement links TRBV5-6 to TRBJ2-3, with a tentative D call TRBD2 (7 bases). Germline loops: CDR1 SGHDT, CDR2 YYEEEE. The CDR3 runs 16 residues. V was pared by 1 base and J by 4 bases, with 16 bases between. The CDR3 reads CASSLIAGARADTQYF. The DNA of the CDR3 is TGTGCCAGCAGCTTGATTGCGGGGGCGAGGGCAGATACGCAGTATTTT.

The chain employs TRBV6-4 and TRBJ1-2; no reliable D call. Germline CDR1 and CDR2: MRHNA and SNTAGT. The CDR3 is 13 amino acids. V was clipped by 5 bases and J by 1 base, with 8 bases between them. CDR3 nucleotides: TGTGCCAGCAGTCGGGGATATAACTATGGCTACACCTTC. This sequence encodes CASSRGYNYGYTF.

This chain connects TRBV28 to TRBJ1-2, with TRBD1 matching over 9 bases. CDR3 length: 16 residues. Germline V gene sequence: CDR1 MDHEN, CDR2 SYDVKM. The J segment lost 4 bases and the V segment lost 0 bases, leaving 6 bases of the junction unmatched. CDR3 sequence reads: CASSLWGTGIVYGYTF. The CDR3 nucleotides are TGTGCCAGCAGTTTATGGGGGACAGGGATTGTCTATGGCTACACCTTC.

This chain connects TRBV27 to TRBJ2-7, with 10 positions matching TRBD2. Germline V lookup: CDR1 MNHEY, CDR2 SMNVEV (reference sequence). CDR3 length: 15 residues. J lost 5 bases, V lost 6 bases, and 10 bases had no gene match. CDR3 amino acids: CASSRRSGRGDEQYF. The CDR3 DNA sequence: TGTGCCAGCAGCCGCCGGAGCGGGAGGGGCGACGAGCAGTACTTC.

The chain couples TRBV10-1 to TRBJ1-2, with D tentatively TRBD1 (5 bases). This CDR3 has 15 residues. Trimming left V 8 bases short and J 3 bases short, with 19 bases between. Germline V CDR1 and CDR2: WNHNN, SYGVQD (reference sequence). The CDR3 here is CASGAKAGRDYGYTF. The CDR3 DNA reads as TGCGCCAGCGGTGCGAAGGCAGGGAGGGACTATGGCTACACCTTC.

The gene calls are TRBV6-1 and TRBJ2-7, with D perhaps matching TRBD2 (6 bases). In germline, CDR1 is MNHNS, CDR2 SASEGT. CDR3 length equals 14 residues. Trimming removed 6 bases at V and 0 bases at J, with 12 bases between. The CDR3 protein is CASRPGALSYEQYF. The CDR3 coding sequence is TGTGCCAGCAGACCGGGAGCTCTCTCCTACGAGCAGTACTTC.

The sample holds one count of this clone. The chain combines TRBV7-9 with TRBJ2-3; 9 nucleotides align to TRBD2. The CDR3 runs to 15 residues. V lost 5 bases to trimming and J lost 1 base; unmatched junction nucleotides: 4. Germline V lookup: CDR1 SEHNR, CDR2 FQNEAQ (reference sequence). CDR3 amino acids: CASSSGGTGTDTQYF. The CDR3 bases are TGTGCCAGCAGCAGCGGGGGGACAGGCACAGATACGCAGTATTTT.

This clone was seen just once. The J gene is TRBJ1-3, the V gene TRBV9, with 8 nucleotides matching TRBD1. This CDR3 spans 17 amino acids. Trimming cost V 4 bases and J 3 bases; bases outside gene matches: 12. The germline V gene has CDR1 SGDLS and CDR2 YYNGEE. The CDR3 protein is CASSPGQDSFLGNTIYF. CDR3 DNA: TGTGCCAGCAGCCCGGGACAGGATTCCTTCCTTGGAAACACCATATATTTT.

The gene calls are TRBV7-9 and TRBJ2-5; 8 positions agree with TRBD1. The germline gives CDR1 SEHNR, CDR2 FQNEAQ (reference sequence). This CDR3 is 16 amino acids long. With V trimmed by 2 bases and J by 2 bases, 7 bases remained unmatched. CDR3 amino acids: CASSLSKGQVQETQYF. The CDR3 DNA sequence: TGTGCCAGCAGCTTATCTAAGGGACAGGTTCAAGAGACCCAGTACTTC. The complete variable domain, with remaining parts taken from reference TRBV7-9 and TRBJ2-5, reads DTGVSQNPRHKITKRGQNVTFRCDPISEHNRLYWYRQTLGQGPEFLTYFQNEAQLEKSRLLSDRFSAERPKGSFSTLEIQRTEQGDSAMYLCASSLSKGQVQETQYFGPGTRLLVL.

This chain connects TRBV4-2 to TRBJ2-5; D may be TRBD2 (6 bases). The germline V gene encodes CDR1 LGHNA and CDR2 YNFKEQ. There are 15 residues in the CDR3. The germline V and J ends were trimmed by 1 base and 3 bases, with 12 bases remaining between them. For the CDR3, the DNA is TGTGCCAGCAGCCAAGGCGGGAAAGAAAAAGAGACCCAGTACTTC. This sequence encodes CASSQGGKEKETQYF.

The chain carries TRBV27 and TRBJ2-1; 9 nucleotides line up with TRBD1. Losses at the gene ends were 6 bases for V and 5 bases for J; bases not matched to a gene: 5. The V gene's germline CDR1 is MNHEY and CDR2 SMNVEV (reference sequence). The CDR3 spans 14 residues. CDR3 sequence (DNA): TGTGCCAGCAGCGTCCGGGACAGGGACAATGAGCAGTTCTTC. Amino acid sequence: CASSVRDRDNEQFF.

The chain links TRBV19 to TRBJ2-4; a weak D match, TRBD1 (6 bases). The CDR3 totals 19 residues. Germline assignment: CDR1 LNHDA and CDR2 SQIVND (reference sequence). With 1 base removed from V and 0 bases from J, the gap between germline ends came to 19 bases. The DNA for the CDR3 is TGTGCCAGTAGTATAGGGGGGCACAGGGTTCGAGGAGCCAAAAACATTCAGTACTTC. Translating it yields CASSIGGHRVRGAKNIQYF.

V usage is TRBV6-5 and J usage is TRBJ1-1; 7 nucleotides agree with TRBD1. The CDR3 has 15 amino acids. The germline gives CDR1 MNHEY, CDR2 SVGAGI. With V trimmed by 0 bases and J by 1 base, 2 bases remained unmatched. This CDR3 is CASSYSRDRNTEAFF. The CDR3 DNA reads TGTGCCAGCAGTTACTCCCGGGACAGGAACACTGAAGCTTTCTTT.

V gene TRBV19 combines with J gene TRBJ2-7; no reliable D call. V lost 3 bases and J lost 6, with 6 bases in between. The CDR3 is 11 amino acids. From germline, CDR1 is LNHDA and CDR2 SQIVND (reference sequence). In DNA, the CDR3 is TGTGCCAGTAGTATCGGTTTCGAGCAGTACTTC. Its translation: CASSIGFEQYF.

This chain joins TRBV14 and TRBJ2-3; D is unclear. Trimming stripped 6 bases from V and 8 bases from J, with 18 bases between. The CDR3 is 14 amino acids. The germline gives CDR1 SGHDN, CDR2 FVKESK. CDR3 in DNA: TGTGCCAGCAGGGCTAGTTCCCCCACCGCTACGCAGTATTTT. This encodes CASRASSPTATQYF.

The V call is TRBV9, the J call TRBJ2-7; D possibly corresponds to TRBD2 (6 bases). Germline V CDR1 and CDR2: SGDLS, YYNGEE. Trimming took 0 bases from V and 5 from J, leaving 15 bases between them. CDR3 length equals 15 residues. The CDR3 nucleotides are TGTGCCAGCAGCGTAGTCGGTAGGGAGGCGGACGAGCAGTACTTC. It yields the protein CASSVVGREADEQYF.

The rearrangement joins TRBV5-4 to TRBJ1-2; TRBD1 matches 10 bases. The V gene's germline CDR1 is SGHNT and CDR2 YYREEE (reference sequence). The V and J ends lost 3 bases and 4 bases, in that order; junction bases with no gene match: 9. The CDR3 loop spans 16 amino acids. CDR3 protein: CASSSGNRDRGYGYTF. The CDR3 coding sequence is TGTGCCAGCAGCTCGGGGAACCGGGACAGGGGCTATGGCTACACCTTC. The variable domain in full, completed from reference TRBV5-4 and TRBJ1-2, reads ETGVTQSPTHLIKTRGQQVTLRCSSQSGHNTVSWYQQALGQGPQFIFQYYREEENGRGNFPPRFSGLQFPNYSSELNVNALELDDSALYLCASSSGNRDRGYGYTFGSGTRLTVV.

The V gene is TRBV5-1, the J gene TRBJ2-7, with 9 positions matching TRBD1. Germline lookup yields CDR1 SGHRS and CDR2 YFSETQ. The CDR3 has 14 residues. V was clipped by 4 bases and J by 2 bases; unmatched bases: 4. The CDR3 sequence is CASSRDRATYEQYF. CDR3 DNA sequence: TGCGCCAGCAGCCGGGACAGGGCCACCTACGAGCAGTACTTC.

The V call is TRBV4-1, the J call TRBJ1-2; no clear D. Trimming took 0 bases from V and 0 from J, leaving 14 bases between them. This CDR3 spans 17 amino acids. Germline loops: CDR1 MGHRA, CDR2 YSYEKL. The CDR3 DNA reads TGCGCCAGCAGCCAAGATTTTTCTATAGGAGCTAACTATGGCTACACCTTC. Its protein is CASSQDFSIGANYGYTF.

This sequence joins TRBV19 and TRBJ2-3; no clear D. Trimming removed 4 bases at V and 3 bases at J, with 17 bases between. Germline CDR1 reads LNHDA; CDR2 reads SQIVND (reference sequence). The CDR3 is 16 residues long. The CDR3 is CASSKIPLERTDTQYF. CDR3 bases: TGTGCCAGTAGTAAGATCCCTTTGGAGAGGACAGATACGCAGTATTTT.

In its sample, this clone was seen a few times. The V call is TRBV4-1, the J call TRBJ2-7; unclear D gene. The CDR3 is made up of 15 amino acids. Trimming removed 3 bases from V and 2 bases from J, with 14 bases in between. CDR1 is MGHRA and CDR2 is YSYEKL in the germline V gene. The CDR3 loop reads CASSHRLDAPYEQYF. The CDR3 coding sequence is TGCGCCAGCAGCCACCGCCTAGATGCTCCCTACGAGCAGTACTTC.

J is TRBJ1-2 and V is TRBV11-1; TRBD1 is a possible D gene (6 bases). With 5 bases removed from V and 8 bases from J, the gap between germline ends came to 15 bases. The CDR3 has 13 residues. Germline loops: CDR1 SGHAT, CDR2 FQDESV (reference sequence). CDR3: CASSLETGLGYTF. CDR3 sequence (DNA): TGTGCCAGCAGCCTTGAGACAGGCTTGGGCTACACCTTC.

This clone was counted a single time. The gene calls are TRBV27 and TRBJ1-6; 11 positions match TRBD1. From germline, CDR1 is MNHEY and CDR2 SMNVEV (reference sequence). V shed 5 bases, J shed 10 bases, and the junction held 4 bases outside the gene matches. The CDR3 covers 14 residues. CDR3 DNA sequence: TGTGCCAGCAGTCCTGGACAGGGGGCATCACCCCTCCACTTT. Translated: CASSPGQGASPLHF.